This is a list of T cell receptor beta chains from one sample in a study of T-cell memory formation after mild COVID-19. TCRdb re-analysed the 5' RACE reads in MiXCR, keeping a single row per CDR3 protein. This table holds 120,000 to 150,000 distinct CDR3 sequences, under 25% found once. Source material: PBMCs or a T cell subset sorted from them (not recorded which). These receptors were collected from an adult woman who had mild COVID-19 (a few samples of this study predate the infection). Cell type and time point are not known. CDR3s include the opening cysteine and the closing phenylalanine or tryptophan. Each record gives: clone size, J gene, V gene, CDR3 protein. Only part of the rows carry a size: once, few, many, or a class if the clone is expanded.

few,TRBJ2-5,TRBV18,CASSPAGPETQYF
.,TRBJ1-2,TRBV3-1,CASGTGPDYGYTF
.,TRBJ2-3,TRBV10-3,CAESEDWADTQYF
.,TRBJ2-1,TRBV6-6,CASRTGAGNEQFF
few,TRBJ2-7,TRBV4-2,CASSQAGQVGSYEQYF
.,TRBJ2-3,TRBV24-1,CATSDPGPRTDTQYF
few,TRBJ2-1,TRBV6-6,CASSPQQGARSSSSSYNEQFF
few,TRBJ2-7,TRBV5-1,CASSLGWQGAYEQYF
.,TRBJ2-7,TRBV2,CASTGTLLYEQYF
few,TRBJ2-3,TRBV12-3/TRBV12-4,CASSLLQGTGTDTQYF
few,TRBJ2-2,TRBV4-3,CASSQVSRTTGELFF
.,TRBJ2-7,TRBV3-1,CASSHGRSYEQYF
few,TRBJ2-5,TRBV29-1,CSVGFWVGEETQYF
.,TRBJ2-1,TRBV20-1,CSARDSGGTAYNEQFF
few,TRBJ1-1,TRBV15,CATSRTGFAFF
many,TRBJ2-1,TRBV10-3,CAISGIAGEEQFF
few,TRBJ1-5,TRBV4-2,CASSQERAENQPQHF
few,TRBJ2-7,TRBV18,CASSPQDANEQYF
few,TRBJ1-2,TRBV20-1,CSARNSLNYGYTF
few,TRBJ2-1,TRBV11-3,CASSLGSGSYNEQFF
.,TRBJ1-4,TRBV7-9,CASSLDRQNEKLFF
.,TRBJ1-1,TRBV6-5,CASSSRGRGTEAFF
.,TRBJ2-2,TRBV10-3,CATRDTGELFF
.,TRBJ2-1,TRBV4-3,CASSQEGYVSYNEQFF
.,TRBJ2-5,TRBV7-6,CASSQGLPWETQYF
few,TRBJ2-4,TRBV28,CASGRGTGKSIQYF
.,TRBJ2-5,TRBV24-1,CATSDRTGFQETQYF
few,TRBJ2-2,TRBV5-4,CASSLIKQAYTGELFF
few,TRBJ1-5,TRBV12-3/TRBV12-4,CASSRGTGNQPQHF
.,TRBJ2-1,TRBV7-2,CASSLVAGSYNEQFF
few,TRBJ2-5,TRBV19,CASSVTSGRTETQYF
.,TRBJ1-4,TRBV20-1,CAGLRNEKLFF
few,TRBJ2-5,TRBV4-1,CASALGGIQETQYF
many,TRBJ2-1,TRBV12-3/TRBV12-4,CASSLRGEQFF
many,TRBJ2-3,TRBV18,CASSPPVGTDTQYF
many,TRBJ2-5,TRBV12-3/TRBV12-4,CASNLGETQYF
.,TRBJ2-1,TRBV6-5,CASSSLQSGGRQFF